This T cell receptor (beta chain) was documented in a study of blood T cell repertoires in COVID-19. Overall study context: The study drew acute and convalescent COVID-19 samples from the United States, Italy and Spain. PBMCs, B-cell-depleted T cells, or T cells were the source of the cDNA or gDNA that made up the material.

Only in-frame clones appear in the TCRdb table, and some are missing; sequencing was by immunoSEQ multiplex PCR. Among about 210,000 clones listed, 65% to 90% were seen once. This TCR was sampled from a man over 45 with active or convalescent COVID-19. Sequencing was carried out using peripheral blood.

In nucleotides, the CDR3 is TGTGCCATCCACCCTACCGGGACTAGCGGGAGAGGGCAGTTCTTC. It is translated as CAIHPTGTSGRGQFF. The rearrangement uses TRBV28 and TRBJ2-1, with TRBD2 matching over 14 bases. V lost 10 bases and J lost 12; bases outside the gene matches: 14. Germline CDR1 MDHEN, CDR2 SYDVKM. The CDR3 is 15 amino acids. The variable domain in full, with the rest retrieved from reference TRBV28 and TRBJ2-1, is DVKVTQSSRYLVKRTGEKVFLECVQDMDHENMFWYRQDPGLGLRLIYFSYDVKMKEKGDIPEGYSVSREKKERFSLILESASTNQTSMYLCAIHPTGTSGRGQFFGPGTRLTVL.